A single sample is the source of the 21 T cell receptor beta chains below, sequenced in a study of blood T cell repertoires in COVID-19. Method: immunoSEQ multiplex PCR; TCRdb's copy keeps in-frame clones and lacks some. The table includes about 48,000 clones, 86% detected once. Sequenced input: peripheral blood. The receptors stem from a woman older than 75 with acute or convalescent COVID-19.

DNA for the CDR3: TGTGCCAGCAGTTCCAGGACATATGGCACAGATACGCAGTATTTT. Its protein product is CASSSRTYGTDTQYF. J is TRBJ2-3 and V is TRBV27; weak D call: TRBD1 (5 bases). Germline-derived CDR1 and CDR2 are MNHEY and SMNVEV (reference sequence). This CDR3 spans 15 amino acids. V was trimmed by 4 bases and J by 1 base, leaving 12 bases between them.

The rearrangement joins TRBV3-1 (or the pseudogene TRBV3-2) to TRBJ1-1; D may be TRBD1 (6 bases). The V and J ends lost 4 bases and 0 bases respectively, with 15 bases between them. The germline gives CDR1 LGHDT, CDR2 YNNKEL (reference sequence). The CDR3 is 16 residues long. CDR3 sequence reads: CASSRRSGTMNTEAFF. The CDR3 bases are TGTGCCAGCAGCCGAAGATCCGGGACAATGAACACTGAAGCTTTCTTT.

CDR3 protein: CASRPSVAGSYNEQFF. CDR3 nucleotides: TGTGCCAGCAGACCCTCGGTAGCGGGGTCCTACAATGAGCAGTTCTTC. The V gene is TRBV3-1 (or the pseudogene TRBV3-2), the J gene TRBJ2-1; 8 bases agree with TRBD2. J gave up 1 base and V 6 bases, and 8 bases lay outside the gene matches. Germline V gene lookup returns CDR1 LGHDT and CDR2 YNNKEL (reference sequence). This CDR3 region has 16 residues.

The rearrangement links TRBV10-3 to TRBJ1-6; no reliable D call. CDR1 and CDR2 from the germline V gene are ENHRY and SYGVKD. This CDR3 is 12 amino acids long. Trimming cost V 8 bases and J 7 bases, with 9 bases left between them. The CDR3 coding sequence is TGTGCCATCTTCGATGAGAATTCACCCCTCCACTTT. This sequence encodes CAIFDENSPLHF.

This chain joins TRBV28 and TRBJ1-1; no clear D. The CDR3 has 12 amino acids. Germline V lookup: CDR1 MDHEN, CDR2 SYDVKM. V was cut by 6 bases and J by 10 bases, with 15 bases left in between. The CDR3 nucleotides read TGTGCCAGCAGCCCTTCACTGGGCGCAGCTTTCTTT. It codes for CASSPSLGAAFF. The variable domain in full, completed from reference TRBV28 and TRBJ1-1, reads DVKVTQSSRYLVKRTGEKVFLECVQDMDHENMFWYRQDPGLGLRLIYFSYDVKMKEKGDIPEGYSVSREKKERFSLILESASTNQTSMYLCASSPSLGAAFFGQGTRLTVV.

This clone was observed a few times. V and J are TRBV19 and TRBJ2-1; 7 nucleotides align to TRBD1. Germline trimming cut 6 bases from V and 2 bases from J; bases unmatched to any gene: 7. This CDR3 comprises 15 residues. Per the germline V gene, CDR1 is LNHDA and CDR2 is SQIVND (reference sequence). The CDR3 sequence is CASSQGTVTYNEQFF. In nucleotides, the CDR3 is TGTGCCAGTAGCCAAGGGACAGTAACCTACAATGAGCAGTTCTTC.

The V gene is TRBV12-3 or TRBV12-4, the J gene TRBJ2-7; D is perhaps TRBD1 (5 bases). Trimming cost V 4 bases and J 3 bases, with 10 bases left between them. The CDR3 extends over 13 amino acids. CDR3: CASSSTGYYEQYF. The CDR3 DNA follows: TGTGCCAGCAGTTCAACAGGTTACTACGAGCAGTACTTC.

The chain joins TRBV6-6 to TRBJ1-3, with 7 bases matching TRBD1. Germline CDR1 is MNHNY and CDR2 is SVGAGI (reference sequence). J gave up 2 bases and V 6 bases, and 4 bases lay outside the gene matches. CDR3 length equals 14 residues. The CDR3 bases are TGTGCCAGCAGGGAGACAGGGACTGGAAACACCATATATTTT. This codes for CASRETGTGNTIYF.

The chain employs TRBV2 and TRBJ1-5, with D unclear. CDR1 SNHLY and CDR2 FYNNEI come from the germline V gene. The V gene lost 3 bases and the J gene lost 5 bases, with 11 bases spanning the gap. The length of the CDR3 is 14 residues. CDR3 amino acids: CASSELLSHQPQHF. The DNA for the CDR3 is TGTGCCAGCAGTGAGTTACTGTCTCATCAGCCCCAGCATTTT.

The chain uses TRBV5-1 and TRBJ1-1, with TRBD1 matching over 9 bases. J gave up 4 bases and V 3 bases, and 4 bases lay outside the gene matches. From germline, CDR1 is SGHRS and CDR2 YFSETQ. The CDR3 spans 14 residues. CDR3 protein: CASSWGTGPTEAFF. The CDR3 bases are TGCGCCAGCAGCTGGGGGACAGGGCCCACTGAAGCTTTCTTT.

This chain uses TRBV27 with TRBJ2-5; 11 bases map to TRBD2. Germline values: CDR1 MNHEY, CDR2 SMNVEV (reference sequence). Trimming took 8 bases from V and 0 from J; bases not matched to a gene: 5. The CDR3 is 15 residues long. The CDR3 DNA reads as TGTGCCAGCTGCCCTAGCGGGGGGTACCAAGAGACCCAGTACTTC. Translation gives CASCPSGGYQETQYF.

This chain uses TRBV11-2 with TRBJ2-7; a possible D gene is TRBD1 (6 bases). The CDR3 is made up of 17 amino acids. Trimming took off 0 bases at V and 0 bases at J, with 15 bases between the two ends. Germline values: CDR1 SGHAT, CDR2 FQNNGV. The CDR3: CASSLDTGTLPSYEQYF. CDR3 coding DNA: TGTGCCAGCAGCTTAGATACGGGGACACTACCCTCCTACGAGCAGTACTTC. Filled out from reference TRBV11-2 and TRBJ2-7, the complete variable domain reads EAGVAQSPRYKIIEKRQSVAFWCNPISGHATLYWYQQILGQGPKLLIQFQNNGVVDDSQLPKDRFSAERLKGVDSTLKIQPAKLEDSAVYLCASSLDTGTLPSYEQYFGPGTRLTVT.

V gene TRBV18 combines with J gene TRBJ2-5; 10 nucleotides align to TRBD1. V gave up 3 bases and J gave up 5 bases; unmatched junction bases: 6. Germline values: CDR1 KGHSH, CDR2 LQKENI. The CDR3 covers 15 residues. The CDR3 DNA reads TGTGCCAGCTCACCGGGACAGGGGATTAGGGAGACCCAGTACTTC. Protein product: CASSPGQGIRETQYF. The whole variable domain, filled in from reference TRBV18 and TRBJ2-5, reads NAGVMQNPRHLVRRRGQEARLRCSPMKGHSHVYWYRQLPEEGLKFMVYLQKENIIDESGMPKERFSAEFPKEGPSILRIQQVVRGDSAAYFCASSPGQGIRETQYFGPGTRLLVL.

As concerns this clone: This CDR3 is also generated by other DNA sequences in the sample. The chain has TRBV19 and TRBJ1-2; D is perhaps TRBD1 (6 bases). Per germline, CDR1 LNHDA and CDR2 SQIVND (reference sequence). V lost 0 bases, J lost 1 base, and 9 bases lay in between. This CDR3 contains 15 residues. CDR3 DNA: TGTGCCAGTAGTATAGAGGGGGCGCGTAACTATGGCTACACCTTC. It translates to CASSIEGARNYGYTF.

The CDR3 DNA follows: TGTGCCATCAGTGAGCGAGACAGGGGACCGTACTTC. Amino acids: CAISERDRGPYF. The rearrangement links TRBV10-3 to TRBJ2-7, with 8 positions matching TRBD1. Trimming at V came to 2 bases and at J to 12 bases, leaving 6 bases not matched to a gene. Germline assignment: CDR1 ENHRY and CDR2 SYGVKD. CDR3 length: 12 amino acids.

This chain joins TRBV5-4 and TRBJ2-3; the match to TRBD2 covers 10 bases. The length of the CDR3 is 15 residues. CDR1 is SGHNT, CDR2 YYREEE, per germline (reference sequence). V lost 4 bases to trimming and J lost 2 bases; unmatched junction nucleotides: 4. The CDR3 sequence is CASSRSGGLTDTQYF. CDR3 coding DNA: TGTGCCAGCAGCCGTAGCGGGGGGCTCACAGATACGCAGTATTTT.

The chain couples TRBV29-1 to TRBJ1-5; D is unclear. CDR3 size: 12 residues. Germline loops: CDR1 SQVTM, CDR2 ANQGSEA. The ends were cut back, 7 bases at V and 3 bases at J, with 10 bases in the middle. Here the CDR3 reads CSARVPNQPQHF. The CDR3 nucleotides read TGCAGCGCCCGGGTCCCCAATCAGCCCCAGCATTTT. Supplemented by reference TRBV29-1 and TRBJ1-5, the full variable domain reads SAVISQKPSRDICQRGTSLTIQCQVDSQVTMMFWYRQQPGQSLTLIATANQGSEATYESGFVIDKFPISRPNLTFSTLTVSNMSPEDSSIYLCSARVPNQPQHFGDGTRLSIL.

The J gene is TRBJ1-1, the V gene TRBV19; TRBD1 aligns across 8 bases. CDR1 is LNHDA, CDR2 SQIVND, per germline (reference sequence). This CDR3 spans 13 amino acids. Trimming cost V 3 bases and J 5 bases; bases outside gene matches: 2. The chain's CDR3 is CASSITGGTEAFF. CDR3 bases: TGTGCCAGTAGTATTACAGGGGGAACTGAAGCTTTCTTT.

CDR3 amino acids: CASSQASGGPNTGELFF. CDR3 DNA sequence: TGTGCCAGCAGCCAAGCTAGCGGGGGCCCTAACACCGGGGAGCTGTTTTTT. The chain has TRBV3-1 (or the pseudogene TRBV3-2) and TRBJ2-2; 10 nucleotides agree with TRBD2. This CDR3 spans 17 amino acids. J lost 2 bases, V lost 1 base, and 4 bases had no gene match. Germline assignment: CDR1 LGHDT and CDR2 YNNKEL (reference sequence).

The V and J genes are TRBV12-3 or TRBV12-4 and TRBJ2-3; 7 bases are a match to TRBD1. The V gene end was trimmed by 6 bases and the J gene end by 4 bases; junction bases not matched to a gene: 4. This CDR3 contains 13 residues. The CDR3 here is CASSPTGPDTQYF. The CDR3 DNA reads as TGTGCCAGCAGCCCGACAGGGCCAGATACGCAGTATTTT.

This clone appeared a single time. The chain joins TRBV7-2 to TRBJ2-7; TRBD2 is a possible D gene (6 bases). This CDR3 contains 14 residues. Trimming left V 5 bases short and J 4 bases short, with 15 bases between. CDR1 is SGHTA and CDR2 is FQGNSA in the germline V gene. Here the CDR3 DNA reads TGTGCCAGCAGCCCTGGCCCGGGAGAGTACGAGCAGTACTTC. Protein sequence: CASSPGPGEYEQYF.